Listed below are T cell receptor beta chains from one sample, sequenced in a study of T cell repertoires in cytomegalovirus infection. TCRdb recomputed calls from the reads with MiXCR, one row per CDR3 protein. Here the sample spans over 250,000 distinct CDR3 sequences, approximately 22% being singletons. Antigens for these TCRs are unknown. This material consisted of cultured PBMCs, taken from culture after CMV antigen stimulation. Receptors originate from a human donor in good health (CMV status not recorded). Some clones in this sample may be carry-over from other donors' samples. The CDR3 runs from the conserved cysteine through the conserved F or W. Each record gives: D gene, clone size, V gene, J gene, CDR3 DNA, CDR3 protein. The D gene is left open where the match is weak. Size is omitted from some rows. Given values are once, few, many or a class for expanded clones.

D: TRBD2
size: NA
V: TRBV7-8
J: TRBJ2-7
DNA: TGTGCCAGCAGCATAACGACTAGCGGGAGCTCCTACGAGCAGTACTTC
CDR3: CASSITTSGSSYEQYF

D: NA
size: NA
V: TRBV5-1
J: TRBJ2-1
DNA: TGCGCCAGCAGACCTTCTAGCGCCCATGAGCAGTTCTTC
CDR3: CASRPSSAHEQFF

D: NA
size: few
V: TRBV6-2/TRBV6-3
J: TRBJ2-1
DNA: TGTGCCAGCAGCCCTCCGGGACACCTAAATGAGCAGTTCTTC
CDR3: CASSPPGHLNEQFF

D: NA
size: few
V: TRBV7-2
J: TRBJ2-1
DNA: TGTGCCAGCAGCTCCCGACCTAGCGAAAGCTCCTACAATGAGCAGTTCTTC
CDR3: CASSSRPSESSYNEQFF

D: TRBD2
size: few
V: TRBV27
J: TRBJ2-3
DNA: TGTGCCAGCAGTTTAGCTAGCGGGAGTGGAGTCGATACGCAGTATTTT
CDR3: CASSLASGSGVDTQYF

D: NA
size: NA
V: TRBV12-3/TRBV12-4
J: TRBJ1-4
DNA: TGTGCCAGCAGTCCCGACACCAATGAAAAACTGTTTTTT
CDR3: CASSPDTNEKLFF

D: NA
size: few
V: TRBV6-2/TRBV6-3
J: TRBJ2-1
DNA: TGTGCCAGCAGACTACCCTTAAGCTCCTACAATGAGCAGTTCTTC
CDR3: CASRLPLSSYNEQFF

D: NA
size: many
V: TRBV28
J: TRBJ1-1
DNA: TGTGCCAGCAGTCCGGGGCGGAGGCAGGCTTTCTTT
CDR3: CASSPGRRQAFF

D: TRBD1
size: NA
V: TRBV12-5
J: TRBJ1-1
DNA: TGTGCTAGTGGTTCATCGTCAGGGGGCGCGAACACTGAAGCTTTCTTT
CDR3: CASGSSSGGANTEAFF

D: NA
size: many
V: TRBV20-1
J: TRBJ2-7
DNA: TGCAGTGCCCGGGGCAGGGGATACAACGAGCAGTACTTC
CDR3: CSARGRGYNEQYF

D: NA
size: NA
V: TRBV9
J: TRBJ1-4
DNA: TGTGCCAGCAGCGTAGGGGACGGAGTAAATGAAAAACTGTTTTTT
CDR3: CASSVGDGVNEKLFF

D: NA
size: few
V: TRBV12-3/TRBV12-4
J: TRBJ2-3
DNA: TGTGCCAGCAGGGCCGGGACTGGAGATACGCAGTATTTT
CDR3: CASRAGTGDTQYF

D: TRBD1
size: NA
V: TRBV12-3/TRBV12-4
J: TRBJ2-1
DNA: TGTGCCAGCAGTTCAGGGGGCCCCTACAATGAGCAGTTCTTC
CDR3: CASSSGGPYNEQFF

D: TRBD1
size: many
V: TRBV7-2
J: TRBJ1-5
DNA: TGTGCCAGCAGCTTACTTGCGCAGGGGGCACTGGGACCCCAGCATTTT
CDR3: CASSLLAQGALGPQHF

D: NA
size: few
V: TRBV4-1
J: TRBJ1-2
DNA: TGCGCCAGCAGCCAAGATCCGACCGGGGTCCATGGCTACACCTTC
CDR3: CASSQDPTGVHGYTF

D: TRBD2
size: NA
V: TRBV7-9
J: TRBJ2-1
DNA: TGTGCCAGCAGCTTAGGGGTGGGGACTAGCGGCTACAATGAGCAGTTCTTC
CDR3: CASSLGVGTSGYNEQFF

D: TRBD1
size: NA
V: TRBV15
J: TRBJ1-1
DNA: TGTGCCACAAAGCAGGGGGCAGGGAACACTGAAGCTTTCTTT
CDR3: CATKQGAGNTEAFF

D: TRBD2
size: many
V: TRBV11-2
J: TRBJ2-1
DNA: TGTGCCAGCAGCTTAGAACCGGGGGCGGGGGGACAGTTCTTC
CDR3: CASSLEPGAGGQFF

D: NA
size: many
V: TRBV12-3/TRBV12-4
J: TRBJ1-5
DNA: TGTGCCAGCAGCCCCCCGGGGCACAGGCAGCCCCAGCATTTT
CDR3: CASSPPGHRQPQHF

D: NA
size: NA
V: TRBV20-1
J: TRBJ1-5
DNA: TGCAGTGCTAGAGAAAGGTATAGAGGGAGAGATCAGCCCCAGCATTTT
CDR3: CSARERYRGRDQPQHF

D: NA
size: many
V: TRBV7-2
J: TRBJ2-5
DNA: TGTGCCAGCAGCCGTGCCCTGCGGGGAGAGACCCAGTACTTC
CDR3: CASSRALRGETQYF